Given below is one T cell receptor (beta chain) in context. The target antigen is unknown. A CD45RO/CCR7/CD25/CD127/CD95/CD27 panel sorted naive, central memory, regulatory and stem cell-like memory CD4+ cells. This specimen belongs to a study of beta chain features in type 1 diabetes. General study points: TCRB CDR3s were moderately but significantly shorter in Type 1 diabetes patients in all four CD4+ subsets.

Every bit of the isolated RNA underwent reverse transcription, so sequencing read expressed TCRB transcripts. Generated by immunoSEQ multiplex PCR, the TCRdb table keeps only in-frame clones and is missing some. Here the sample spans 680,000 or so clones, about a sixth being singletons. The sequenced sample was naive CD4+ T cells from blood. The sequence was collected from a man younger than 30 in good health.

CDR3 protein: CASSEQIAANEQFF. CDR3 coding DNA: TGTGCCAGCAGTGAACAGATAGCGGCGAATGAGCAGTTCTTC. The V call is TRBV6-1, the J call TRBJ2-1; D may be TRBD2 (6 bases). Trimming took off 2 bases at V and 7 bases at J, with 12 bases between the two ends. The length of the CDR3 is 14 residues. The V gene's germline CDR1 is MNHNS and CDR2 SASEGT.